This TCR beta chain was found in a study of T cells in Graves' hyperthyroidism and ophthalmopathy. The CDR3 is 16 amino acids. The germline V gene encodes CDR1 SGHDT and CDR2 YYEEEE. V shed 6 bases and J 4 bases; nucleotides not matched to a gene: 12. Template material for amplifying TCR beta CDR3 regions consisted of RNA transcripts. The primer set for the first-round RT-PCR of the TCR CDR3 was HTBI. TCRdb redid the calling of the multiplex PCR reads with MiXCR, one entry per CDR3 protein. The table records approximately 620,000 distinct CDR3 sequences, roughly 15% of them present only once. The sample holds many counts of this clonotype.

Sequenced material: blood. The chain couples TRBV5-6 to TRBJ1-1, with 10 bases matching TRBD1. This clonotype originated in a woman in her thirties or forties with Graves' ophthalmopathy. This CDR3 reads CASTSTRQGAITEAFF. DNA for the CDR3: TGTGCCAGCACCTCAACTAGACAGGGGGCGATCACTGAAGCTTTCTTT.